The rows below give T cell receptor beta chains drawn from one sample of a study of CXCR3-negative and CXCR3-positive naive CD8 T cells. One entry per CDR3 protein, without DNA, is what TCRdb gives after re-calling the 5' RACE reads. This sample contains some 99,000 distinct CDR3 sequences. The specimen was naive CXCR3+ CD8+ T cells from blood. The receptors come from a human donor in good health. Some clones in this sample may be carry-over from other donors' samples. CDR3s include the opening cysteine and the closing phenylalanine or tryptophan.

cdr3_aa | j_call | v_call
CASARTRLFHEQFF | TRBJ2-1 | TRBV6-5
CASSDRVSDEAFF | TRBJ1-1 | TRBV6-5
CASSPRAYNEQFF | TRBJ2-1 | TRBV12-3/TRBV12-4
CASRPGTVNEQFF | TRBJ2-1 | TRBV10-2
CATSRDRSGGTEAFF | TRBJ1-1 | TRBV15
CASSLGPWAVEQFF | TRBJ2-1 | TRBV7-2
CASSMAQNQPQHF | TRBJ1-5 | TRBV21-1
CASSQTGSSYEQYF | TRBJ2-7 | TRBV7-6
CASSQEGPGSTYEQYF | TRBJ2-7 | TRBV4-3
CATSRDRGTGEAFF | TRBJ1-1 | TRBV15
CASSLTGQSNTEAFF | TRBJ1-1 | TRBV7-3
CASSLGGVPPADEQFF | TRBJ2-1 | TRBV7-9
CASSLDWIKLRGNEQFF | TRBJ2-1 | TRBV7-2
CARPTDFYEQYF | TRBJ2-7 | TRBV9
CSARVRGNDETQYF | TRBJ2-5 | TRBV20-1
CSANSGGFVSYNEQFF | TRBJ2-1 | TRBV20-1
CSVDIATGEETQYF | TRBJ2-5 | TRBV29-1
CSVGQLNTGELFF | TRBJ2-2 | TRBV29-1
CSARDSSQGTRPDTQYF | TRBJ2-3 | TRBV20-1
CASSPQGHRETQYF | TRBJ2-5 | TRBV7-9
CASSYTSGGPAGELFF | TRBJ2-2 | TRBV7-3
CASSQVAGGLASYEQYF | TRBJ2-7 | TRBV3-1
CASSPWDRPTNEKLFF | TRBJ1-4 | TRBV7-9
CASSYGPGLHTDTQYF | TRBJ2-3 | TRBV6-2/TRBV6-3
CASSFRDNHEQYF | TRBJ2-7 | TRBV7-9
CSADRAGQSNNEQFF | TRBJ2-1 | TRBV20-1
CASQIPGKGQYF | TRBJ2-3 | TRBV7-8
CASREMTEAYEKLFF | TRBJ1-4 | TRBV5-1
CASSLRTGLVYEQYF | TRBJ2-7 | TRBV5-8
CASSLINPGTTDRWDLTDTQYF | TRBJ2-3 | TRBV13
CASESRSGAYEQYF | TRBJ2-7 | TRBV28
CSVEGSYEQYF | TRBJ2-7 | TRBV29-1
CASTHGGETQYF | TRBJ2-5 | TRBV7-8
CSARGGGPNTEAFF | TRBJ1-1 | TRBV20-1
CASSLLPGLAGGNEQFF | TRBJ2-1 | TRBV27
CASNSPLGVPGELFF | TRBJ2-2 | TRBV19
CSATGGGAGSYNEQFF | TRBJ2-1 | TRBV20-1
CASRPTGTEYNEQFF | TRBJ2-1 | TRBV28
CSVGGGFGYNEQFF | TRBJ2-1 | TRBV20-1
CASSLPGQGARAFF | TRBJ1-1 | TRBV7-9
CASSPITGTNYGYTF | TRBJ1-2 | TRBV6-5
CASSLTPLAGGPDTQYF | TRBJ2-3 | TRBV7-3
CASSQEGGPLNYGYTF | TRBJ1-2 | TRBV14
CASSDPTAISYEQYF | TRBJ2-7 | TRBV6-4
CASSYEGAYNEQFF | TRBJ2-1 | TRBV6-6
CSASGGAEREQFF | TRBJ2-1 | TRBV20-1
CASSLSGGDTDTQYF | TRBJ2-3 | TRBV11-2
CASSLLGGHSYNEQFF | TRBJ2-1 | TRBV7-2
CASSLGDLGSYEQYF | TRBJ2-7 | TRBV28
CASSIGGLYSNQPQHF | TRBJ1-5 | TRBV19
CATSRDEIVLETQYF | TRBJ2-5 | TRBV15
CASSRSGDSIF | TRBJ2-7 | TRBV2
CASSQDWVSGANVLTF | TRBJ2-6 | TRBV4-1
CASSSVKTGGFHEQYF | TRBJ2-7 | TRBV11-2
CASSLVPGGTGELFF | TRBJ2-2 | TRBV7-7